Each of the 5 T cell receptor beta chains below was sequenced from the same sample in a study of prognosis after radiotherapy for stage I lung cancer. Genomic DNA was the source, and TCR beta CDR3 was amplified from it by two-round multiplex PCR. First-round PCR amplification was performed with primers specific to each TRBV and TRBJ gene. TCRdb re-derived calls from the multiplex PCR reads in MiXCR, one entry per CDR3 protein. The sample has about 20,000 distinct CDR3 sequences, roughly 45% seen once; the top ten hold roughly a third. The source was PBMCs, collected before or after stereotactic body radiation therapy (not recorded which). The receptors stem from a donor of 50 years or more with non-small cell lung cancer.

The chain is built from TRBV18 and TRBJ2-1; 9 bases map to TRBD2. Unmatched junction bases numbered 7, after V lost 0 bases and J lost 7 bases. This CDR3 region has 16 residues. Germline V gene sequence: CDR1 KGHSH, CDR2 LQKENI. CDR3 nucleotide sequence: TGTGCCAGCTCACCACCGGGCGGGCTAGCGGGAAATGAGCAGTTCTTC. Protein product: CASSPPGGLAGNEQFF. The entire variable domain, with the rest obtained from reference TRBV18 and TRBJ2-1, is as follows: NAGVMQNPRHLVRRRGQEARLRCSPMKGHSHVYWYRQLPEEGLKFMVYLQKENIIDESGMPKERFSAEFPKEGPSILRIQQVVRGDSAAYFCASSPPGGLAGNEQFFGPGTRLTVL.

This clonotype was picked up many times. The rearrangement uses TRBV4-1 and TRBJ2-2; tentative D call: TRBD2 (5 bases). V lost 0 bases, J lost 6 bases, and 17 bases lay in between. This CDR3 is 17 amino acids long. Germline V gives CDR1 MGHRA, CDR2 YSYEKL. The DNA of the CDR3 is TGCGCCAGCAGCCAAGATCTGGCACTAGTCGTGGCCGGGGAGCTGTTTTTT. It translates to CASSQDLALVVAGELFF.

This clonotype has ten or more counts. The chain uses TRBV20-1 and TRBJ2-5, with 8 bases identical to TRBD2. CDR3 length: 14 residues. Germline V lookup: CDR1 DFQATT, CDR2 SNEGSKA (reference sequence). V lost 5 bases to trimming and J lost 4 bases; unmatched junction nucleotides: 9. Written as DNA, the CDR3 is TGCAGTGCTTCCTATAGCGGGGACCGAGAGACCCAGTACTTC. Amino acid sequence: CSASYSGDRETQYF.

The chain is built from TRBV5-4 and TRBJ1-5; D remains unclear. The germline CDR1 and CDR2 sequences are SGHNT and YYREEE (reference sequence). This CDR3 region has 13 residues. Trimming cost V 4 bases and J 6 bases, with 11 bases left between them. CDR3 in DNA: TGTGCCAGCAGCCCTGGACTGAGTCAGCCCCAGCATTTT. This translates into CASSPGLSQPQHF.

In DNA, the CDR3 is TGTGCCAGCAGTGAAGCAGGAGGGTTTTACGAGCAGTACTTC. Translation gives CASSEAGGFYEQYF. The chain combines TRBV11-1 with TRBJ2-7; possible D gene TRBD2, 6 bases. CDR3 size: 14 residues. Germline lookup yields CDR1 SGHAT and CDR2 FQDESV (reference sequence). Trimming took 6 bases from V and 4 from J, leaving 16 bases between them. Full variable domain (remainder filled in from reference TRBV11-1 and TRBJ2-7): EAEVAQSPRYKITEKSQAVAFWCDPISGHATLYWYRQILGQGPELLVQFQDESVVDDSQLPKDRFSAERLKGVDSTLKIQPAELGDSAMYLCASSEAGGFYEQYFGPGTRLTVT.